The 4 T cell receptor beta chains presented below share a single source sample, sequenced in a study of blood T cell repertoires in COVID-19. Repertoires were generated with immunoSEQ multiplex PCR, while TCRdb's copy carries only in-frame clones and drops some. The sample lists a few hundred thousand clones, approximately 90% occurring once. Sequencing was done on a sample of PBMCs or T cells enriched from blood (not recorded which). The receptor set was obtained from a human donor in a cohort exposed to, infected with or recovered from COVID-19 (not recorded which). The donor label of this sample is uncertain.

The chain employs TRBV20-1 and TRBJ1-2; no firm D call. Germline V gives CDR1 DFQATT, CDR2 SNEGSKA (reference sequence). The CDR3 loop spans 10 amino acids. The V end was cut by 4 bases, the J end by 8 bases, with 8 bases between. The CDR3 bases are TGCAGTGCTAACAGAGAGGGCTACACCTTC. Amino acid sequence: CSANREGYTF.

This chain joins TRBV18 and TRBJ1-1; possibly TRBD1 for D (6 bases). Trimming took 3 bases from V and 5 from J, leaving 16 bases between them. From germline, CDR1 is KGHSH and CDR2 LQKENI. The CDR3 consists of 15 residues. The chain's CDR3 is CASSPGAGRGTEAFF. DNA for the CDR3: TGTGCCAGCTCACCGGGGGCGGGCAGGGGTACTGAAGCTTTCTTT.

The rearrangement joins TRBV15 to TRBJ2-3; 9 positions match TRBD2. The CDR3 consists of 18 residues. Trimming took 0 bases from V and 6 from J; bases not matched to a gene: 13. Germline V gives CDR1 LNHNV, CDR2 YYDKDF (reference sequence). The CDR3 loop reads CATSRDPQSGGTSDTQYF. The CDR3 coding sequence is TGTGCCACCAGCAGAGATCCCCAAAGCGGGGGGACCTCGGATACGCAGTATTTT.

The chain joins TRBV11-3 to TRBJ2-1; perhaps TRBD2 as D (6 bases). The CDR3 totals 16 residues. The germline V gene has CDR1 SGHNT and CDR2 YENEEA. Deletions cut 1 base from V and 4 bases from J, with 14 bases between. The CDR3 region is CASSLGLGGAYNEQFF. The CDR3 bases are TGTGCCAGCAGCTTAGGGTTGGGCGGGGCGTACAATGAGCAGTTCTTC. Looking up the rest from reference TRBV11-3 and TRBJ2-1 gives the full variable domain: EAGVVQSPRYKIIEKKQPVAFWCNPISGHNTLYWYLQNLGQGPELLIRYENEEAVDDSQLPKDRFSAERLKGVDSTLKIQPAELGDSAVYLCASSLGLGGAYNEQFFGPGTRLTVL.